These T cell receptor beta chains were read from a single sample in a study of cytomegalovirus exposure and HLA in healthy donors. Using immunoSEQ multiplex PCR, the repertoire was profiled, and TCRdb retains in-frame clones only, with some absent. The table lists 150,000 to 200,000 clones, 80% to 90% of them singletons, with around a tenth in the top ten. Sequencing was done on a sample of PBMCs. The receptors come from a man aged 18 to 29 in good health and CMV-seropositive. The CDR3 runs from the conserved cysteine through the conserved F or W. For some rows the clone size is stated as once, few or many, or as a class when expanded; others skip it.

CATRTSGLPGEETQYF . TRBV2
CASSSPTGGNTEAFF . TRBV5-4
CASSSGDPNTGELFF . TRBV5-1
CASSEGDRAIMNTEAFF . TRBV6-1
CASSPTSGANEQFF once TRBV18
CATGDRRHNYGYTF . TRBV27
CASSMEGAAFTDTQYF . TRBV19
CASMGLDRGTEAFF . TRBV2
CASSKGRGWYGYTF . TRBV21-1
CASSPPDSQNTGELFF . TRBV7-9
CAAQRRKGNTIYF . TRBV10-1
CARSFSRPEDGYTF few TRBV5-3
CASSQATGATNEKLFF . TRBV4-3
CASSLRGLHYGYTF . TRBV13
CASSIDGAARSNQPQHF . TRBV19
CASSQSSSYNSGANVLTF . TRBV4-3
CASSQRDSDNSPLHF once TRBV6-5
CASSIESTSAEQYF . TRBV6-1
CASSIVDREVEQYF once TRBV5-1
CASSPDLRGAYEQYF . TRBV27
CASSQKFGTAGANVLTF . TRBV4-1
CASSRRLAGDNEQFF few TRBV5-1
CASSHSGTGELFF . TRBV18
CASSEESSYNSPLHF . TRBV2
CASSPGGKEAFF once TRBV18
CASSLSLADTQYF once TRBV5-5
CASSPPRTSVETQYF . TRBV19
CASSQGLGLAGEAQETQYF . TRBV7-9
CASSGTSGGAKQFF . TRBV2
CASTEGNTEAFF . TRBV6-5
CASSTHLLLADTYNEQFF . TRBV19
CASSTYRGWYF . TRBV19
CASSHGAQDRGNTEAFF . TRBV4-3
CASTRSVEAFF . TRBV7-2
CASSPDRFGAFF . TRBV7-9
CASSFGGGSYNEQFF . TRBV7-2
CASSELSGTMVAF . TRBV6-1
CASSPIAAKNIQYF . TRBV14
CASSLGSGGARQETQYF . TRBV5-1
CASSEGGTRIYEQYF . TRBV2
CASIELGGAYEQYF . TRBV6-1
CASNVGGYSPLHF . TRBV6-1